This record covers a single TCR beta chain. Trimming cost V 0 bases and J 7 bases; bases outside gene matches: 9. The germline V gene has CDR1 SGHRS and CDR2 YFSETQ. The CDR3 has 18 residues. This specimen comes from a study of identical twins. From the 5' RACE reads, TCRdb called clonotypes with MiXCR, one entry per CDR3 protein. The sample holds about 530,000 distinct CDR3 sequences; approximately 20% are singletons and the top ten take approximately 0.49%. These data were also reused for a study on yellow fever vaccine responses in identical twins.

V and J are TRBV5-1 and TRBJ2-1; TRBD2 matches at 14 bases. Sequencing was carried out using CD4+ T cells sorted from blood. The clonotype comes from a woman between 18 and 29 years old in good health. CDR3 sequence (DNA): TGCGCCAGCAGCTTGGCCGTGACTAGCGGGGGGGCCGGGAATGAGCAGTTCTTC. Protein: CASSLAVTSGGAGNEQFF. Supplemented by reference TRBV5-1 and TRBJ2-1, the full variable domain reads KAGVTQTPRYLIKTRGQQVTLSCSPISGHRSVSWYQQTPGQGLQFLFEYFSETQRNKGNFPGRFSGRQFSNSRSEMNVSTLELGDSALYLCASSLAVTSGGAGNEQFFGPGTRLTVL.